These 9 T cell receptor beta chains were sequenced from one sample in a study of OX40 agonist ivuxolimab in advanced cancers. Data came from immunoSEQ multiplex PCR; TCRdb stores just in-frame clones and leaves some out. The sample contains about 41,000 clones, about 89% of which appear only once. The material was CD4+ or CD8+ T cells sorted from blood, obtained in a trial of the OX40 agonist ivuxolimab. These receptors originate from an adult with an advanced solid tumor such as melanoma, head and neck, liver or kidney cancer.

The rearrangement links TRBV4-2 to TRBJ2-7, with 7 positions matching TRBD2. Germline V gives CDR1 LGHNA, CDR2 YNFKEQ. CDR3 length equals 15 residues. Trimming took 1 base from V and 3 from J; bases not matched to a gene: 6. The CDR3 region has the DNA TGTGCCAGCAGCCAAGCGTCTAGCGGTATCTACGAGCAGTACTTC. It codes for CASSQASSGIYEQYF.

The V gene is TRBV28, the J gene TRBJ2-1; 9 nucleotides agree with TRBD1. CDR3 length equals 16 residues. Germline V gives CDR1 MDHEN, CDR2 SYDVKM. Trimming at V came to 5 bases and at J to 8 bases, leaving 13 bases not matched to a gene. CDR3 region: CASSGPGTGIFHEQFF. The CDR3 nucleotides are TGTGCCAGCAGTGGACCCGGGACAGGGATTTTCCATGAGCAGTTCTTC.

CDR3 in amino acids: CASSNRGRRTEAFF. In DNA, the CDR3 is TGTGCCAGCAGTAACAGGGGGCGCCGAACTGAAGCTTTCTTT. The chain carries TRBV6-5 and TRBJ1-1, with 9 bases aligning to TRBD1. CDR1 and CDR2 (germline): MNHEY, SVGAGI. This CDR3 has 14 amino acids. Trimming cost V 5 bases and J 5 bases; bases outside gene matches: 6.

This rearrangement joins TRBV29-1 to TRBJ2-1; D is possibly TRBD1 or TRBD2 (6 bases each). Trimming took 6 bases from V and 8 from J, leaving 14 bases between them. CDR3 length equals 12 residues. The V gene's germline CDR1 is SQVTM and CDR2 ANQGSEA. The CDR3 loop is CSVLRRGDEQFF. CDR3 in DNA: TGCAGCGTGTTAAGGAGGGGGGATGAGCAGTTCTTC.

The CDR3 sequence: CATSRDLENSPLHF. The CDR3 nucleotides are TGTGCCACCAGCAGAGATTTGGAAAATTCACCCCTCCACTTT. The chain uses TRBV15 and TRBJ1-6; D unclear. CDR1 LNHNV and CDR2 YYDKDF come from the germline V gene (reference sequence). Between the trimmed V and J ends, which lost 0 bases and 7 bases, there was a span of 7 bases. CDR3 length: 14 residues.

The rearrangement uses TRBV5-6 and TRBJ2-3; the D gene is possibly TRBD1 (6 bases). The V end was cut by 4 bases, the J end by 2 bases, with 14 bases between. The CDR3 covers 15 residues. CDR1 is SGHDT and CDR2 is YYEEEE in the germline V gene. CDR3 in DNA: TGTGCCAGCAGCCTTACCCGGGACAACACAGATACGCAGTATTTT. This encodes CASSLTRDNTDTQYF. Looking up the rest from reference TRBV5-6 and TRBJ2-3 gives the full variable domain: DAGVTQSPTHLIKTRGQQVTLRCSPKSGHDTVSWYQQALGQGPQFIFQYYEEEERQRGNFPDRFSGHQFPNYSSELNVNALLLGDSALYLCASSLTRDNTDTQYFGPGTRLTVL.

The rearrangement links TRBV11-2 to TRBJ2-5; 8 nucleotides agree with TRBD2. V lost 6 bases, J lost 3 bases, and 0 bases stayed unmatched. This CDR3 region has 12 residues. CDR1 SGHAT and CDR2 FQNNGV come from the germline V gene. The CDR3 sequence is CASRLAEETQYF. As DNA, the CDR3 is TGTGCCAGCAGACTAGCGGAAGAGACCCAGTACTTC.

The V gene is TRBV11-2, the J gene TRBJ1-2; D ambiguous. The germline V and J ends were trimmed by 1 base and 7 bases, with 19 bases remaining between them. Germline V gene data show CDR1 as SGHAT and CDR2 as FQNNGV. The CDR3 is 16 residues long. The CDR3 coding sequence is TGTGCCAGCAGCTTAGGTTGGGTGAGAGGGAAGACTGGCTACACCTTC. This sequence encodes CASSLGWVRGKTGYTF.

The V call is TRBV12-5, the J call TRBJ1-4; 7 bases fit TRBD1. After removal of 6 bases from V and 3 bases from J, the junction contained 7 bases not matched to a gene. Germline assignment: CDR1 LGHNT and CDR2 FRNRAP. There are 15 residues in the CDR3. The CDR3 bases are TGTGCTAGTGGCACCCTCGGGACAGCTAATGAAAAACTGTTTTTT. Protein: CASGTLGTANEKLFF.